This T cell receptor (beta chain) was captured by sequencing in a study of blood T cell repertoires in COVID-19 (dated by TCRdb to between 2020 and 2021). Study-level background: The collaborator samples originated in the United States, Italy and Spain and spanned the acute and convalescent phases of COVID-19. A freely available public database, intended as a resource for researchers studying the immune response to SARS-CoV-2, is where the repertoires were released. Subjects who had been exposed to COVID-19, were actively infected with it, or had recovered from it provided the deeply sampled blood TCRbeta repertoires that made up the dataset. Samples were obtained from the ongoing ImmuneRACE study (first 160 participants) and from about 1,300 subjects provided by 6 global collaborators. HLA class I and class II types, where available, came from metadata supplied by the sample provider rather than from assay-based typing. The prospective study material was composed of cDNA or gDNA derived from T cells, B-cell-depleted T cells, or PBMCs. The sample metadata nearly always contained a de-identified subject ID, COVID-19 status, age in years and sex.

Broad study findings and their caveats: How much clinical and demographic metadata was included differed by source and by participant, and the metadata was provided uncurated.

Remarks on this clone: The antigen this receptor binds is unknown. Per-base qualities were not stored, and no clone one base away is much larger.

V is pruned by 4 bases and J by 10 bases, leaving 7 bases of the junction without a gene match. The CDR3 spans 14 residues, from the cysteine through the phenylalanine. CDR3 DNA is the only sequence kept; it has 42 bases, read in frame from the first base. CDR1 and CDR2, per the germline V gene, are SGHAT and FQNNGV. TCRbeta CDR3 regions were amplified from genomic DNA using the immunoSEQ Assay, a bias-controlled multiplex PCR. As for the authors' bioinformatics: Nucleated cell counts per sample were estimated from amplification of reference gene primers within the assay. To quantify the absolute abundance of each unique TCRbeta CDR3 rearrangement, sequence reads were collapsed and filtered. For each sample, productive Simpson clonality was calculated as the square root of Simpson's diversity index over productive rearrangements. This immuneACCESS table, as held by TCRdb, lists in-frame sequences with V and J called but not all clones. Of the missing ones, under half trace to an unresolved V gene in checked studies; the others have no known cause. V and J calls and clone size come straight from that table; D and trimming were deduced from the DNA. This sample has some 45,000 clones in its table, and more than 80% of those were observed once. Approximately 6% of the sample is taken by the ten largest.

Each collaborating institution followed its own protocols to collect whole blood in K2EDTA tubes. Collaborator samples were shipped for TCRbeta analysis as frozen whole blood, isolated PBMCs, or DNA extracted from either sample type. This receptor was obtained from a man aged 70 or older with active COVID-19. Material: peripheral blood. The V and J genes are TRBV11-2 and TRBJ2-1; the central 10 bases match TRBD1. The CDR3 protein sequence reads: CASSSGQGRKEQFF. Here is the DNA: TGTGCCAGCAGCTCGGGACAGGGGAGAAAGGAGCAGTTCTTC.